A selection of T cell receptor beta chains follows, all from one sample in a study of blood T cell repertoires in COVID-19. Repertoires were generated with immunoSEQ multiplex PCR, while TCRdb's copy carries only in-frame clones and drops some. The sample includes about 140,000 clones, around 91% seen only once; the top ten take roughly 3%. The sequencing sample was made of peripheral blood. All receptors derive from a woman aged 55-70 years with active COVID-19. Both conserved end residues are part of each CDR3.

17	TRBV7-2	TRBJ2-2	CASSYVGTGANTGELFF
17	TRBV4-2	TRBJ2-6	CASSPDRAASGANVLTF
16	TRBV5-1	TRBJ2-3	CASSLGSGESTDTQYF
16	TRBV18	TRBJ2-5	CASSPRTSGTQETQYF
16	TRBV7-3	TRBJ2-3	CASSLWASGSTDTQYF
16	TRBV7-9	TRBJ1-4	CASSFDGGQGYEKLFF
16	TRBV4-2	TRBJ1-3	CASSQDWAGSGNTIYF
18	TRBV4-1	TRBJ1-1	CASSQDPGTGGSRLGAFF
15	TRBV27	TRBJ1-5	CASSLKGTGGQPQHF
16	TRBV5-4	TRBJ2-5	CASSTDGGRAWETQYF
17	TRBV27	TRBJ2-1	CASSLSGLAGGWSEQFF
14	TRBV9	TRBJ2-3	CASSAHSGADTQYF
18	TRBV11-2	TRBJ1-3	CASSLGPGWDSSGNTIYF
17	TRBV5-6	TRBJ2-2	CASSSPVAGRTTGELFF
13	TRBV9	TRBJ2-1	CASSGGVYNEQFF
15	TRBV7-8	TRBJ1-4	CASTSGGGHGEKLFF
16	TRBV5-1	TRBJ2-2	CASSPRPQLAGGELFF
15	TRBV4-2	TRBJ2-7	CASSPTTATSYEQYF
15	TRBV7-2	TRBJ2-7	CASSLERTRAYEQYF
12	TRBV4-3	TRBJ2-5	CASSQDAGTQYF
18	TRBV4-2	TRBJ2-7	CASSQEGPNRGNTYEQYF
13	TRBV3-1/TRBV3-2	TRBJ1-2	CASSLRQGYGYTF
13	TRBV19	TRBJ2-7	CASRKRGSYEQYF
14	TRBV7-3	TRBJ2-7	CASSPASSSYEQYF
16	TRBV18	TRBJ2-2	CASSPLGTPNTGELFF
17	TRBV7-9	TRBJ2-4	CASSLGDSLGVKNIQYF
16	TRBV28	TRBJ2-1	CASSPQARSLFYEQFF
15	TRBV9	TRBJ1-3	CASSVGGVPGNTIYF
14	TRBV30	TRBJ2-1	CAWSGAGASFEQFF
14	TRBV19	TRBJ1-1	CASSRVRSNTEAFF
15	TRBV5-6	TRBJ2-2	CASSWDRSRTGELFF
18	TRBV27	TRBJ2-3	CASSLLTSGRGGTDTQYF
15	TRBV6-1	TRBJ1-6	CASREGWGSNSPLHF
11	TRBV11-2	TRBJ2-1	CASSLGLEQFF
18	TRBV3-1/TRBV3-2	TRBJ2-2	CASSQGSRLAGVSGELFF
12	TRBV6-2/TRBV6-3	TRBJ1-1	CASSHRDTGAFF
16	TRBV28	TRBJ2-7	CASSLGTVLISYEQYF
15	TRBV6-2/TRBV6-3	TRBJ2-7	CASSYSFQATYEQYF
16	TRBV9	TRBJ2-3	CASSPTGGLETDTQYF
16	TRBV7-2	TRBJ2-1	CASSLELFVGGSEQFF
12	TRBV28	TRBJ2-3	CASTLGGTGLYF
14	TRBV6-5	TRBJ1-3	CASKPRAEGNTIYF
13	TRBV3-1/TRBV3-2	TRBJ2-1	CASSQDDARGNFF
15	TRBV28	TRBJ2-1	CASSLGDRAVDEQFF
13	TRBV18	TRBJ2-7	CASSRGQSYEQYF
15	TRBV7-2	TRBJ1-6	CASSFDSSYNSPLHF
14	TRBV4-2	TRBJ2-5	CASSQAAAQETQYF
14	TRBV24-1	TRBJ2-5	CATSAGTYQETQYF
15	TRBV28	TRBJ2-7	CASSLSRGLTYEQYF
16	TRBV7-2	TRBJ2-4	CASSLDLSGSLNIQYF
13	TRBV7-2	TRBJ2-3	CASSPVATDTQYF
16	TRBV2	TRBJ2-6	CASSTEGAVGANVLTF
16	TRBV4-2	TRBJ1-4	CASSQDPHREGEKLFF
16	TRBV5-1	TRBJ2-3	CASRRIQMTFTDTQYF